This T cell receptor beta chain was retrieved from a study of blood T cell repertoires in COVID-19. This clone was seen once. Germline V CDR1 and CDR2: SGDLS, YYNGEE. V dropped 0 bases and J dropped 4 bases, with 10 bases sitting between them. The CDR3 is 14 residues long. Method: immunoSEQ multiplex PCR; TCRdb's copy keeps in-frame clones and lacks some. The table lists about 440,000 clones, 70% to 90% of them singletons. The sample was PBMCs or T cells enriched from blood (not recorded which). V and J are TRBV9 and TRBJ1-1; weak D call: TRBD1 (6 bases). This clonotype originated in a woman aged 18-29 years with acute COVID-19. As DNA, the CDR3 is TGTGCCAGCAGCGTAGTGGGGGCAGTCACTGAAGCTTTCTTT. It is translated as CASSVVGAVTEAFF.